The TCR beta chain under discussion was sequenced for a study of OX40 agonist ivuxolimab in advanced cancers. This table comes from immunoSEQ multiplex PCR, and its TCRdb copy is limited to in-frame clones, with some not included. Found here are 50,000 to 75,000 clones, around 90% of them singletons; the top ten hold 0.6% to 0.7%. With 1 base clipped from V and 6 bases from J, the junction kept 4 bases outside the gene matches. Germline values: CDR1 SGHAT, CDR2 FQNNGV. The CDR3 covers 14 residues. This chain uses TRBV11-2 with TRBJ2-5; the match to TRBD1 covers 8 bases. Sequencing used CD4+ or CD8+ T cells sorted from blood, obtained in a trial of the OX40 agonist ivuxolimab. The sequence was obtained from an adult with an advanced solid tumor such as melanoma, head and neck, liver or kidney cancer. The CDR3 is CASSLGTGMKTQYF. In DNA, the CDR3 is TGTGCCAGCAGCTTAGGGACAGGGATGAAGACCCAGTACTTC. The full variable domain, its missing parts supplied by reference TRBV11-2 and TRBJ2-5, is EAGVAQSPRYKIIEKRQSVAFWCNPISGHATLYWYQQILGQGPKLLIQFQNNGVVDDSQLPKDRFSAERLKGVDSTLKIQPAKLEDSAVYLCASSLGTGMKTQYFGPGTRLLVL.